This TCR beta chain was sequenced during a study of blood T cell repertoires in COVID-19. In the study overall: Researchers got acute and convalescent COVID-19 samples from the United States, Italy and Spain.

About this clone: At one boundary the junction diverges from the germline segment, which might be a read error. Other DNA sequences in this sample translate to the same CDR3.

Profiling relied on immunoSEQ multiplex PCR, and the TCRdb table lists in-frame clones only, not all of them. The repertoire holds about 130,000 clones, with just over 75% as singletons. The CDR3 loop spans 18 amino acids. Germline CDR1 is SGHNT and CDR2 is YENEEA. Sequenced input: peripheral blood. The TCR comes from a human donor in a cohort sampled during active COVID-19. V and J are TRBV11-3 and TRBJ2-1; 12 positions agree with TRBD2. The CDR3 protein is CASSSPGASGGGRNEQFF. CDR3 in DNA: TGTGCCAGCAGCTCCCCAGGGGCTAGCGGGGGGGGAAGGAATGAACAGTTCTTC.